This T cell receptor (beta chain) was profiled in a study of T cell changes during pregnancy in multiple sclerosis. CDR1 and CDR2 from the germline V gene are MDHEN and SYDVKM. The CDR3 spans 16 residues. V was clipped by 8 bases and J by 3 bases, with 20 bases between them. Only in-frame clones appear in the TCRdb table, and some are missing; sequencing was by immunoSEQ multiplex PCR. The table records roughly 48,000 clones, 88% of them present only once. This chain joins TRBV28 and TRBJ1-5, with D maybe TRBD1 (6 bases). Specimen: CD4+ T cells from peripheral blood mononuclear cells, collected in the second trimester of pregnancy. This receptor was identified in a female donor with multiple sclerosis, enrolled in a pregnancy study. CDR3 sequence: CASGLSLQGNNQPQHF. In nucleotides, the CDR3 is TGTGCCAGCGGTCTTAGCCTACAGGGTAACAATCAGCCCCAGCATTTT.